This TCR beta chain was retrieved from a study of cytomegalovirus exposure and HLA in healthy donors. Study context: The roughly 120 million unique TCR beta sequences, from some 170 million T cells, were found by an earlier analysis. Study results and caveats: HLA allele associations emerged for 17,000 or so TCR beta sequences in a later analysis, at 0.05 false discovery rate.

A remark on this clone: Antigen unknown.

The PCR made use of 60 Vbeta and 13 Jbeta primers. Measured with immunoSEQ multiplex PCR; TCRdb has only the in-frame clones, and not every one. The sample table includes 200,000 to 250,000 clones. Trimming cost V 0 bases and J 9 bases, with 10 bases left between them. CDR1 is SGDLS, CDR2 YYNGEE, per germline. This CDR3 is 14 amino acids long. V is TRBV9 and J is TRBJ1-6, with D unresolved. The clonotype was recovered from a woman aged 25 to 39 in good health and CMV-seropositive. What was sequenced was PBMCs. The CDR3, as DNA: TGTGCCAGCAGCGTAGAAGGCCTAGGTTCACCCCTCCACTTT. It specifies CASSVEGLGSPLHF.